Sequencing of this T cell receptor (beta chain) was carried out in a study of blood T cell repertoires in COVID-19. About the study: Sources were T cells, B-cell-depleted T cells, or PBMCs; the material itself was cDNA or gDNA.

V was clipped by 6 bases and J by 4 bases, with 9 bases between them. CDR3 size: 12 residues. Germline CDR1 and CDR2: MDHEN and SYDVKM. Sequencing was performed with immunoSEQ multiplex PCR; in TCRdb, only in-frame clones are kept and a portion is missing. The sample shows under 300,000 clones, about 81% of them seen only once. Seattle patient enrollment occurred during active infection, with longitudinal follow-up thereafter. The chain recombines TRBV28 with TRBJ1-1; D remains ambiguous. Sequenced material: peripheral blood. This sequence originates from a human donor with COVID-19, enrolled during active disease. The donor label of this sample is uncertain. Here the CDR3 reads CASRHEGTEAFF. The CDR3 DNA is TGTGCCAGCAGGCATGAGGGCACTGAAGCTTTCTTT.